This T cell receptor (beta chain) was captured in a study of T cell repertoires in cytomegalovirus infection. Background on the study: CMV infection and matching HLA type were both indicated by public TCR beta signatures. General study results and limits: HLA-C-restricted, CMV-specific TCR beta clonotypes were dominant ex vivo. Identification of carriers of CMV plus the relevant HLA was performed using cumulative public TCR beta family frequency.

The germline gives CDR1 SEHNR, CDR2 FQNEAQ (reference sequence). This CDR3 comprises 17 residues. V was pared by 3 bases and J by 4 bases, with 11 bases of the junction left unmatched. This clonotype was picked up a small number of times. The antigen is unknown. TCRdb passed the reads through MiXCR, listing each CDR3 protein once. The sample shows about 740,000 distinct CDR3 sequences, less than 40% of them seen only once. The chain has TRBV7-9 and TRBJ2-5; 10 nucleotides align to TRBD2. The sequence derives from a human donor in good health (CMV status not recorded). Some clones in this sample may be carry-over from other donors' samples. The sequenced sample was PBMCs. The CDR3 protein is CASSLKAGGPLRETQYF. In DNA form, the CDR3 reads TGTGCCAGCAGCTTGAAAGCGGGAGGGCCTCTCAGAGAGACCCAGTACTTC.